This T cell receptor (beta chain) was obtained from a study of T cell clonality in common variable immunodeficiency. Whole-study findings and limits: Fewer deletions and N-nucleotide insertions were reportedly seen in common variable immunodeficiency TCR beta sequences.

Comments on this clone: The target antigen is unknown. Sequencing ends 3 residues short of the CDR3 end; the germline J gene provides the rest.

Profiling relied on immunoSEQ multiplex PCR, and the TCRdb table lists in-frame clones only, not all of them. This listing includes around 15,000 clones. The CDR3 has 11 amino acids. The V end lost 4 bases, the J end lost 7 bases, and 8 bases lay between the germline ends. Germline CDR1 and CDR2: SQVTM and ANQGSEA. This TCR derives from a human donor with common variable immunodeficiency. This rearrangement joins TRBV29-1 to TRBJ2-4, with D possibly matching TRBD1 (6 bases). The sequencing sample was made of peripheral blood mononuclear cells. The CDR3 spells CSVGGLNIQYF. The DNA read from the CDR3 is TGCAGCGTTGGGGGGCTCAACATT.